The 11 T cell receptor beta chains below were found in one sample sequenced in a study of cytomegalovirus exposure and HLA in healthy donors. It was with 60 Vbeta and 13 Jbeta primers that the PCR ran. Here immunoSEQ multiplex PCR was the method, and the copy in TCRdb shows in-frame clones only, minus some. The sample lists around 64,000 clones; roughly 89% were seen once. Sequencing input: PBMCs. The receptors were sampled from a woman aged 25 to 39 in good health and CMV-seronegative.

The J gene is TRBJ1-5, the V gene TRBV10-2, with 7 nucleotides matching TRBD1. The CDR3 consists of 16 residues. Looked up from germline, CDR1 is WSHSY and CDR2 is SAAADI. J lost 1 base, V lost 6 bases, and 9 bases had no gene match. CDR3 nucleotide sequence: TGCGCCAGCAGCCGGACAGGAGCAATAAGCAATCAGCCCCAGCATTTT. It codes for CASSRTGAISNQPQHF.

The chain's CDR3 is CASSLGGIPVTEAFF. The CDR3 nucleotides read TGTGCCAGCAGCTTAGGAGGGATCCCGGTCACTGAAGCTTTCTTT. The chain carries TRBV7-9 and TRBJ1-1, with no clear D. The CDR3 has 15 amino acids. Per the germline V gene, CDR1 is SEHNR and CDR2 is FQNEAQ (reference sequence). Deletions cut 1 base from V and 4 bases from J, with 13 bases between. The full variable domain, completed using reference TRBV7-9 and TRBJ1-1, is DTGVSQNPRHKITKRGQNVTFRCDPISEHNRLYWYRQTLGQGPEFLTYFQNEAQLEKSRLLSDRFSAERPKGSFSTLEIQRTEQGDSAMYLCASSLGGIPVTEAFFGQGTRLTVV.

J is TRBJ2-3 and V is TRBV28; D not certain. Germline V lookup: CDR1 MDHEN, CDR2 SYDVKM. Between the trimmed V and J ends, which lost 4 bases and 13 bases, there was a span of 12 bases. The CDR3 spans 11 residues. CDR3: CASSSSGHEYF. The CDR3 nucleotides are TGTGCCAGCAGTTCTTCTGGCCACGAGTATTTT.

V usage is TRBV19 and J usage is TRBJ2-6; 8 positions agree with TRBD1. Germline-derived CDR1 and CDR2 are LNHDA and SQIVND (reference sequence). The CDR3 runs to 17 residues. V lost 4 bases and J lost 0; bases outside the gene matches: 5. The CDR3, as DNA: TGTGCCAGTAGTAGGGACAGGACTTACTCTGGGGCCAACGTCCTGACTTTC. This gives the protein CASSRDRTYSGANVLTF.

This clone was counted between two and nine times. This rearrangement joins TRBV4-1 to TRBJ2-1; 7 nucleotides match TRBD2. The CDR3 is made up of 17 amino acids. V gave up 0 bases and J gave up 3 bases; unmatched junction bases: 8. Germline lookup yields CDR1 MGHRA and CDR2 YSYEKL. The CDR3 sequence is CASSQDKASGLYNEQFF. CDR3 bases: TGCGCCAGCAGCCAAGATAAGGCTAGCGGACTCTACAATGAGCAGTTCTTC.

The chain recombines TRBV6-5 with TRBJ2-5, with D possibly being TRBD2 (5 bases). CDR3 length equals 13 residues. Germline-derived CDR1 and CDR2 are MNHEY and SVGAGI. The V and J ends lost 2 bases and 7 bases respectively, with 11 bases between them. Here the CDR3 DNA reads TGTGCCAGCAGTTACGGACTTTCCGGGACCCAGTACTTC. It is translated as CASSYGLSGTQYF.

This chain uses TRBV29-1 with TRBJ2-3, with 11 bases identical to TRBD2. Germline CDR1 SQVTM, CDR2 ANQGSEA. V was clipped by 6 bases and J by 1 base; unmatched bases: 3. The CDR3 has 14 amino acids. The CDR3 DNA follows: TGCAGCGTCGGACTAGCGGGCGGCACAGATACGCAGTATTTT. Protein sequence: CSVGLAGGTDTQYF.

In its sample, this clone was seen once. The chain couples TRBV6-4 to TRBJ2-1; D gene unclear. The CDR3 covers 12 residues. The germline V gene has CDR1 MRHNA and CDR2 SNTAGT. V gave up 2 bases and J gave up 9 bases, with 8 bases separating them. CDR3 region: CASSDRGGEQFF. DNA of the CDR3: TGTGCCAGCAGTGACCGAGGTGGTGAGCAGTTCTTC.

The chain has TRBV6-1 and TRBJ2-5; maybe TRBD1 (6 bases). The V and J ends lost 4 bases and 5 bases respectively, with 11 bases between them. The CDR3 loop spans 13 amino acids. Germline V gene data show CDR1 as MNHNS and CDR2 as SASEGT. Here the CDR3 DNA reads TGTGCCAGCAGTGCACGGGACAAGGAGACCCAGTACTTC. Its translation: CASSARDKETQYF.

The chain carries TRBV9 and TRBJ2-5; 7 bases map to TRBD2. J lost 1 base, V lost 0 bases, and 3 bases had no gene match. In germline, CDR1 is SGDLS, CDR2 YYNGEE. This CDR3 comprises 15 residues. Here the CDR3 DNA reads TGTGCCAGCAGCGTAGCGGGAGGACTCCAAGAGACCCAGTACTTC. Its translation: CASSVAGGLQETQYF.

The gene calls are TRBV18 and TRBJ2-7, with 9 bases aligning to TRBD1. The CDR3 spans 16 residues. V shed 3 bases, J shed 3 bases, and the junction held 9 bases outside the gene matches. The V gene's germline CDR1 is KGHSH and CDR2 LQKENI. This chain's CDR3 is CASSPLPGTGLYEQYF. CDR3 coding DNA: TGTGCCAGCTCACCCCTACCCGGGACAGGGCTCTACGAGCAGTACTTC.